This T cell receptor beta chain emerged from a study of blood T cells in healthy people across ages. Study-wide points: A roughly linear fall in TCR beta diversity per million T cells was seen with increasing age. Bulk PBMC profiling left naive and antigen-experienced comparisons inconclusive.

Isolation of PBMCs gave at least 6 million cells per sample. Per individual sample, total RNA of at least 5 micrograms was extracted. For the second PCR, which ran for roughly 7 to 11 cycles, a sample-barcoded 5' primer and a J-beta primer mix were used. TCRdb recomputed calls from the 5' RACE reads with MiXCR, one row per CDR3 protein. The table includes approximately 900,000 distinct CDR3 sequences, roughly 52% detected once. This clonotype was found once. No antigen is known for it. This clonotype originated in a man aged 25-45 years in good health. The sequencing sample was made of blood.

The CDR3 DNA follows: TGTGCCAGCAGCCAAGAGGTCAGTCCCAATCAGCCCCAGCATTTT. Translation gives CASSQEVSPNQPQHF. The chain recombines TRBV3-1 with TRBJ1-5; D gene uncertain. Trimming removed 0 bases from V and 3 bases from J, with 9 bases in between. The CDR3 loop spans 15 amino acids. The germline gives CDR1 LGHDT, CDR2 YNNKEL (reference sequence).